This T cell receptor beta chain was observed in a study of blood T cell repertoires in COVID-19. Study context: T cells, B-cell-depleted T cells, or PBMCs supplied cDNA or gDNA.

Per the original data handling: Counts of nucleated cells, estimated from reference gene primer amplification, were obtained. The assay was immunoSEQ multiplex PCR, and TCRdb's table has in-frame clones only and misses some. The V and J calls and clone size come from that table; D and trimming were worked out from the DNA. The data contain roughly 300,000 clones, 86% of them singletons. The sequencing input was peripheral blood. The TCR comes from a woman aged 25 to 39 with COVID-19, enrolled during active disease.

The CDR3 bases are TGTGCCAGCAGCCCCGGGACATTAGACAATGAGCAGTTCTTC. Its translation is CASSPGTLDNEQFF. The J gene is TRBJ2-1, the V gene TRBV6-5, with TRBD1 as a possible D gene (6 bases). Germline V gene lookup returns CDR1 MNHEY and CDR2 SVGAGI. Trimming shortened V by 6 bases and J by 5 bases, and 14 bases separated the two germline ends. CDR3 length equals 14 residues.